This is a list of T cell receptor beta chains from one sample in a study of blood T cells in healthy people across ages. A single record per CDR3 protein comes from TCRdb applying MiXCR to the 5' RACE reads. The sample yields some 1,800,000 distinct CDR3 sequences, 39% seen once. The sequenced material came from blood. Receptors were obtained from a human donor in good health. The CDR3 runs from the conserved cysteine through the conserved F or W. D genes are given only for firm matches. Clone size is not always given. Where it is, it says once, few, many or a class for expanded clones.

cdr3_aa: CASKYASTDTQYF; cdr3_nt: TGTGCCAGCAAGTACGCTAGCACAGATACGCAGTATTTT; d_call: .; j_call: TRBJ2-3; v_call: TRBV7-2; clone_size: few
cdr3_aa: CATSRPGVQRETQYF; cdr3_nt: TGTGCCACCAGCCGTCCGGGCGTCCAAAGGGAGACCCAGTACTTC; d_call: .; j_call: TRBJ2-5; v_call: TRBV15; clone_size: .
cdr3_aa: CASSLSRLVYNEQFF; cdr3_nt: TGTGCCAGCAGTTTGAGTAGACTAGTCTACAATGAGCAGTTCTTC; d_call: .; j_call: TRBJ2-1; v_call: TRBV12-3/TRBV12-4; clone_size: few
cdr3_aa: CASSLQSEETQYF; cdr3_nt: TGTGCCAGCAGCTTACAATCCGAAGAGACCCAGTACTTC; d_call: .; j_call: TRBJ2-5; v_call: TRBV7-3; clone_size: many
cdr3_aa: CNVLGAGQGNYGYTF; cdr3_nt: TGCAACGTTCTCGGTGCGGGACAGGGGAACTATGGCTACACCTTC; d_call: TRBD1; j_call: TRBJ1-2; v_call: TRBV29-1; clone_size: .
cdr3_aa: CASSFRGGSNIQYF; cdr3_nt: TGTGCCAGCAGTTTCAGAGGGGGCAGTAACATTCAGTACTTC; d_call: TRBD1; j_call: TRBJ2-4; v_call: TRBV6-6; clone_size: .
cdr3_aa: CASSYYRFLATTGANVLTF; cdr3_nt: TGTGCCAGCAGCTATTACAGATTCCTGGCGACTACTGGGGCCAACGTCCTGACTTTC; d_call: .; j_call: TRBJ2-6; v_call: TRBV7-8; clone_size: .
cdr3_aa: CAIKQEAYGYTF; cdr3_nt: TGTGCCATCAAACAGGAGGCCTATGGCTACACCTTC; d_call: .; j_call: TRBJ1-2; v_call: TRBV10-3; clone_size: .
cdr3_aa: CASTFGQGVGYTF; cdr3_nt: TGTGCCAGCACCTTTGGACAGGGCGTTGGCTACACCTTC; d_call: TRBD1; j_call: TRBJ1-2; v_call: TRBV7-2; clone_size: .
cdr3_aa: CASSLQDRGRNEQFF; cdr3_nt: TGTGCCAGCAGCTTGCAGGACAGGGGGAGGAATGAGCAGTTCTTC; d_call: TRBD1; j_call: TRBJ2-1; v_call: TRBV11-3; clone_size: .
cdr3_aa: CASSSLGWGGLLKETQYF; cdr3_nt: TGTGCCAGCAGCTCCCTTGGTTGGGGCGGCCTACTGAAAGAGACCCAGTACTTC; d_call: .; j_call: TRBJ2-5; v_call: TRBV7-2; clone_size: few
cdr3_aa: CASSRLMGLGTGEETQYF; cdr3_nt: TGTGCCAGCAGCCGACTCATGGGCCTGGGGACAGGCGAAGAGACCCAGTACTTC; d_call: TRBD1; j_call: TRBJ2-5; v_call: TRBV7-9; clone_size: .
cdr3_aa: CASSITSGGSTDTQYF; cdr3_nt: TGTGCCAGCAGTATTACAAGCGGGGGGAGCACAGATACGCAGTATTTT; d_call: TRBD2; j_call: TRBJ2-3; v_call: TRBV6-1; clone_size: few
cdr3_aa: CASRMGLAGELGTDTQYF; cdr3_nt: TGTGCCAGCAGGATGGGACTAGCGGGGGAACTAGGCACAGATACGCAGTATTTT; d_call: TRBD2; j_call: TRBJ2-3; v_call: TRBV7-8; clone_size: few
cdr3_aa: CASSQDPRGTSGGNEQFF; cdr3_nt: TGCGCCAGCAGCCAAGATCCCCGCGGGACTAGCGGAGGCAATGAGCAGTTCTTC; d_call: TRBD2; j_call: TRBJ2-1; v_call: TRBV4-3; clone_size: many
cdr3_aa: CASRSGRFSTDTQYF; cdr3_nt: TGTGCCAGCAGGTCAGGCCGTTTTAGCACAGATACGCAGTATTTT; d_call: .; j_call: TRBJ2-3; v_call: TRBV7-8; clone_size: few
cdr3_aa: CASSLSGGYGYEQYF; cdr3_nt: TGTGCCAGCAGCTTGTCAGGGGGCTATGGCTACGAGCAGTACTTC; d_call: TRBD1; j_call: TRBJ2-7; v_call: TRBV7-2; clone_size: .
cdr3_aa: CASSGLAGGGEQFF; cdr3_nt: TGTGCCAGCAGCGGACTAGCGGGGGGTGGTGAGCAGTTCTTC; d_call: TRBD2; j_call: TRBJ2-1; v_call: TRBV6-2/TRBV6-3; clone_size: .
cdr3_aa: CASRATGLNTGELFF; cdr3_nt: TGTGCCAGCAGGGCGACAGGATTGAACACCGGGGAGCTGTTTTTT; d_call: .; j_call: TRBJ2-2; v_call: TRBV12-3/TRBV12-4; clone_size: .
cdr3_aa: CSARDPAAGDNEQFF; cdr3_nt: TGCAGTGCTAGAGATCCCGCGGCGGGGGACAATGAGCAGTTCTTC; d_call: TRBD2; j_call: TRBJ2-1; v_call: TRBV20-1; clone_size: few
cdr3_aa: CASSVGGQEEDTQYF; cdr3_nt: TGTGCCAGCAGCGTAGGAGGGCAGGAGGAGGATACGCAGTATTTT; d_call: .; j_call: TRBJ2-3; v_call: TRBV9; clone_size: .
cdr3_aa: CASSKGAVIANYGYTF; cdr3_nt: TGTGCCAGCAGCAAAGGGGCAGTTATCGCTAACTATGGCTACACCTTC; d_call: .; j_call: TRBJ1-2; v_call: TRBV11-2; clone_size: .
cdr3_aa: CASSQMHGGEHTDTQYF; cdr3_nt: TGTGCCAGCAGCCAAATGCACGGGGGGGAACACACAGATACGCAGTATTTT; d_call: TRBD2; j_call: TRBJ2-3; v_call: TRBV4-2; clone_size: .
cdr3_aa: CAGSRGGENEQFF; cdr3_nt: TGTGCCGGCAGCCGGGGCGGGGAAAATGAGCAGTTCTTC; d_call: .; j_call: TRBJ2-1; v_call: TRBV4-2; clone_size: few
cdr3_aa: CTSSQDLTALNNQPQHF; cdr3_nt: TGCACCAGCAGCCAAGACCTGACAGCGCTCAACAATCAGCCCCAGCATTTT; d_call: .; j_call: TRBJ1-5; v_call: TRBV4-3; clone_size: .
cdr3_aa: CACSSDRGNGYTF; cdr3_nt: TGTGCCTGCAGCTCCGACAGGGGGAATGGCTACACCTTC; d_call: TRBD1; j_call: TRBJ1-2; v_call: TRBV14; clone_size: .
cdr3_aa: CASSRDPGGQETQYF; cdr3_nt: TGCGCCAGCAGCCGGGACCCCGGTGGGCAAGAGACCCAGTACTTC; d_call: .; j_call: TRBJ2-5; v_call: TRBV5-1; clone_size: many
cdr3_aa: CASSTGTSGGLNEQFF; cdr3_nt: TGTGCCAGCAGCACAGGGACTAGCGGGGGCCTAAATGAGCAGTTCTTC; d_call: TRBD2; j_call: TRBJ2-1; v_call: TRBV7-2; clone_size: .
cdr3_aa: CASSPTGTGIDGYTF; cdr3_nt: TGCGCCAGCAGCCCAACCGGGACAGGGATTGATGGCTACACCTTC; d_call: TRBD1; j_call: TRBJ1-2; v_call: TRBV5-1; clone_size: .
cdr3_aa: CAISDRDSGYTF; cdr3_nt: TGTGCCATCAGTGACCGGGACAGTGGCTACACCTTC; d_call: TRBD1; j_call: TRBJ1-2; v_call: TRBV10-3; clone_size: few
cdr3_aa: CATSDCGTAYNEQFF; cdr3_nt: TGTGCCACCAGTGATTGCGGGACAGCCTACAATGAGCAGTTCTTC; d_call: .; j_call: TRBJ2-1; v_call: TRBV24-1; clone_size: .
cdr3_aa: CASSQGFSGEEKLFF; cdr3_nt: TGCGCCAGCAGCCAAGGTTTTTCGGGAGAAGAAAAACTGTTTTTT; d_call: .; j_call: TRBJ1-4; v_call: TRBV4-3; clone_size: .
cdr3_aa: CARSFGNVNTEAFF; cdr3_nt: TGTGCCCGCAGCTTTGGGAACGTGAACACTGAAGCTTTCTTT; d_call: .; j_call: TRBJ1-1; v_call: TRBV7-2; clone_size: .
cdr3_aa: CASSFSGGPIYEQYF; cdr3_nt: TGTGCCAGCAGTTTCTCCGGGGGGCCTATATACGAGCAGTACTTC; d_call: .; j_call: TRBJ2-7; v_call: TRBV12-3/TRBV12-4; clone_size: .
cdr3_aa: CASSWSPRGPSYNEQFF; cdr3_nt: TGTGCCAGCAGCTGGTCCCCCCGGGGCCCGTCCTACAATGAGCAGTTCTTC; d_call: .; j_call: TRBJ2-1; v_call: TRBV7-2; clone_size: .